Shown below are 27 T cell receptor beta chains from a single sample sequenced in a study of blood T cells in healthy people across ages. Using a J-beta primer mix together with a sample-barcoded 5' primer, a second PCR was run for about 6 to 12 cycles. TCRdb re-called the 5' RACE reads with MiXCR, one entry per CDR3 protein. The data hold hundreds of thousands of distinct CDR3 sequences, with under 35% observed a single time. The sequenced material came from blood. The source is a woman older than 75 in good health.

About this clonotype itself: Its ends do not fully match the called genes, so a read error is possible. This rearrangement joins TRBV7-2 to TRBJ2-7, with D perhaps given as TRBD1 or TRBD2 (6 bases each). Germline CDR1 is SGHTA and CDR2 is FQGNSA. The CDR3 totals 17 residues. The CDR3 reads CASSDGDAFGGSYEQHF. In DNA form, the CDR3 reads TGTGCCAGCAGTGACGGGGACGCCTTCGGGGGCTCCTACGAGCAGCACTTC. The whole variable domain, remainder taken from reference TRBV7-2 and TRBJ2-7, is GAGVSQSPSNKVTEKGKDVELRCDPISGHTALYWYRQSLGQGLEFLIYFQGNSAPDKSGLPSDRFSAERTGGSVSTLTIQRTQQEDSAVYLCASSDGDAFGGSYEQHFGPGTRLTVT.

The chain employs TRBV6-6 and TRBJ2-1; D uncertain. Germline V lookup: CDR1 MNHNY, CDR2 SVGAGI (reference sequence). V was trimmed by 6 bases and J by 4 bases, leaving 16 bases between them. CDR3 size: 15 residues. In DNA, the CDR3 is TGTGCCAGCAGCTACGGTCCAGCTCAATACAATGAGCAGTTCTTC. Its translation: CASSYGPAQYNEQFF.

In its sample, this clonotype was seen many times. CDR3 nucleotide sequence: TGTGCCACAAAACACGGGGGGGGTCAAGAGACCCAGTACTTC. Translation gives CATKHGGGQETQYF. V usage is TRBV27 and J usage is TRBJ2-5; 8 nucleotides agree with TRBD2. Germline-derived CDR1 and CDR2 are MNHEY and SMNVEV (reference sequence). The CDR3 has 14 residues. J gave up 2 bases and V 10 bases, and 9 bases lay outside the gene matches.

Comment on this clonotype: A much larger clonotype is one base distant, so this may be a read error. This rearrangement joins TRBV30 to TRBJ1-6; 7 nucleotides line up with TRBD1. V shed 1 base and J 7 bases; nucleotides not matched to a gene: 7. The CDR3 consists of 15 residues. Germline V gives CDR1 GTSNPN, CDR2 SVGIG (reference sequence). The CDR3 here is CAWSGPGTENSPLHF. The CDR3 DNA is TGTGCCTGGAGTGGGCCCGGGACAGAGAATTCACCCCTCCACTTT.

In its sample, this clonotype was seen many times. The chain links TRBV18 to TRBJ2-3; D is uncertain. CDR3 length: 16 amino acids. Trimming stripped 2 bases from V and 1 base from J, with 13 bases between. The germline V gene encodes CDR1 KGHSH and CDR2 LQKENI. The CDR3 here is CASSPSVGSGTDTQYF. For the CDR3, the DNA is TGTGCCAGCTCACCATCGGTTGGGTCTGGCACAGATACGCAGTATTTT. The variable domain in full, with the rest retrieved from reference TRBV18 and TRBJ2-3, is NAGVMQNPRHLVRRRGQEARLRCSPMKGHSHVYWYRQLPEEGLKFMVYLQKENIIDESGMPKERFSAEFPKEGPSILRIQQVVRGDSAAYFCASSPSVGSGTDTQYFGPGTRLTVL.

As for this clonotype: A read error is possible here, since a much larger clone lies one base away. The chain uses TRBV3-1 and TRBJ2-5; D perhaps matches TRBD1 (6 bases). Germline V gene sequence: CDR1 LGHDT, CDR2 YNNKEL (reference sequence). This CDR3 contains 13 residues. Deletions cut 3 bases from V and 11 bases from J, with 16 bases between. The CDR3 loop reads CASSHRGPNEQYF. The DNA of the CDR3 is TGTGCCAGCAGCCACAGGGGTCCCAATGAGCAGTACTTC.

About this clonotype: A much larger clone is a single base away; this may be a read error. The chain recombines TRBV14 with TRBJ2-5; maybe TRBD2 (5 bases). CDR1 is SGHDN and CDR2 is FVKESK in the germline V gene. This CDR3 has 14 amino acids. The DNA for the CDR3 is TGTGCCCGCAGCCCGGGAATTTCCAAAGAGACCCAGTACTTC. It yields the protein CARSPGISKETQYF.

This clonotype has a single count. A single base separates this from a much larger clone, so it may be a read error. The CDR3, as DNA: TGCAGTGCTACCCTTGGGGGGCAGATCCAAGAGACCCAGTACTTC. Its protein is CSATLGGQIQETQYF. This rearrangement joins TRBV20-1 to TRBJ2-5; D may match TRBD1 or TRBD2 (6 bases each). V was shortened by 4 bases and J by 1 base, with 16 bases between the two germline ends. CDR1 is DFQATT, CDR2 SNEGSKA, per germline (reference sequence). The CDR3 totals 15 residues.

This clonotype was counted many times. As DNA, the CDR3 is TGTGCCAGCAGCCAAGCTCCGGGAGGCCACACTGAAGCTTTCTTT. Encoded protein: CASSQAPGGHTEAFF. The chain carries TRBV4-2 and TRBJ1-1; unclear D gene. The germline CDR1 and CDR2 sequences are LGHNA and YNFKEQ. The CDR3 spans 15 residues. Deletions cut 1 base from V and 3 bases from J, with 12 bases between.

As regards this clonotype: The junction departs from germline at one end; a sequencing error may be responsible. The V and J genes are TRBV18 and TRBJ2-1; 7 bases map to TRBD1. There are 14 residues in the CDR3. The germline V gene encodes CDR1 KGHSH and CDR2 LQKENI. The DNA of the CDR3 is TGTGTCAGCTCACCGGACAGGTTTGTCAATGAGCAGTTCTTC. It is translated as CVSSPDRFVNEQFF.

As to this clonotype: A much bigger clone sits one base away, suggesting this may be a read error. The genes are TRBV7-2 and TRBJ2-1; TRBD1 matches 8 bases. The CDR3 runs 15 residues. The V and J ends lost 3 bases and 9 bases, in that order; junction bases with no gene match: 10. The germline V gene has CDR1 SGHTA and CDR2 FQGNSA. The CDR3 sequence: CASSFAVQGGSEQFF. The CDR3 nucleotides read TGTGCCAGCAGCTTTGCGGTACAGGGGGGTAGTGAGCAGTTCTTC.

This clonotype was seen many times. The rearrangement links TRBV20-1 to TRBJ2-7; 10 nucleotides line up with TRBD1. The length of the CDR3 is 13 residues. The germline V gene encodes CDR1 DFQATT and CDR2 SNEGSKA (reference sequence). Losses at the gene ends were 2 bases for V and 7 bases for J; bases not matched to a gene: 5. CDR3 nucleotides: TGCAGTGCTAGAAGACAGGGGGCGCGGGAGCAGTACTTC. It yields the protein CSARRQGAREQYF.

This clonotype was found many times. The rearrangement links TRBV3-1 to TRBJ2-1; 10 bases are shared with TRBD1. The V gene end was trimmed by 0 bases and the J gene end by 4 bases; junction bases not matched to a gene: 3. Germline CDR1 LGHDT, CDR2 YNNKEL (reference sequence). This CDR3 has 16 amino acids. CDR3 residues: CASSQEGTGAYNEQFF. Written as DNA, the CDR3 is TGTGCCAGCAGCCAAGAGGGGACAGGGGCTTACAATGAGCAGTTCTTC.

This clonotype turned up a few times. This chain connects TRBV7-2 to TRBJ1-4; D is undetermined. The germline V and J ends were trimmed by 2 bases and 15 bases, with 19 bases remaining between them. This CDR3 is built from 14 residues. Germline CDR1 reads SGHTA; CDR2 reads FQGNSA. The CDR3 DNA reads TGTGCCAGCAGCTTAAGGTTCGGTGAAGTTGGGATGTTTTTT. Translating it yields CASSLRFGEVGMFF.

This clonotype came up many times. V and J are TRBV12-3 or TRBV12-4 and TRBJ1-6; D gene ambiguous. Trimming removed 6 bases from V and 9 bases from J, with 15 bases in between. This CDR3 comprises 14 residues. The CDR3 sequence is CASSPGYRGSPLHF. CDR3 coding DNA: TGTGCCAGCAGCCCCGGATATCGCGGTTCACCCCTCCACTTT.

This clonotype appeared once. The chain couples TRBV20-1 to TRBJ2-5, with 9 bases identical to TRBD1. Germline CDR1 is DFQATT and CDR2 is SNEGSKA (reference sequence). The CDR3 contains 13 residues. V trimming: 6 bases; J trimming: 5 bases; junction bases outside the gene matches: 7. The CDR3 reads CSAARTGVETQYF. The CDR3 DNA sequence: TGCAGTGCCGCTCGGACAGGGGTCGAGACCCAGTACTTC.

This clonotype was counted a few times. The chain recombines TRBV11-3 with TRBJ2-7; possibly TRBD1 for D (6 bases). This CDR3 is built from 14 residues. The V gene's germline CDR1 is SGHNT and CDR2 YENEEA. Trimming left V 3 bases short and J 6 bases short, with 15 bases between. The CDR3 is CASSFRGLKSEQYF. Written as DNA, the CDR3 is TGTGCCAGCAGCTTTAGGGGGTTGAAGTCCGAGCAGTACTTC.

This clonotype was observed a few times. The chain recombines TRBV5-1 with TRBJ2-1; D remains ambiguous. Germline CDR1 SGHRS, CDR2 YFSETQ. Trimming cost V 0 bases and J 0 bases, with 13 bases left between them. The CDR3 consists of 17 residues. DNA for the CDR3: TGCGCCAGCAGCTTGGGAGCTGACCCCGACTCCTACAATGAGCAGTTCTTC. It is translated as CASSLGADPDSYNEQFF.

The genes are TRBV6-2 or TRBV6-3 and TRBJ1-1; 12 nucleotides align to TRBD1. Germline V gene sequence: CDR1 MNHEY, CDR2 SVGEGT. J lost 10 bases, V lost 6 bases, and 12 bases had no gene match. The CDR3 runs to 15 residues. The CDR3 spells CASSPPPGQGASAFF. In DNA form, the CDR3 reads TGTGCCAGCAGCCCCCCTCCGGGACAGGGGGCGTCAGCTTTCTTT.

Many counts were recorded for this clonotype. The gene calls are TRBV2 and TRBJ1-2; D call uncertain. CDR1 is SNHLY and CDR2 is FYNNEI in the germline V gene. The CDR3 spans 13 residues. Trimming shortened V by 7 bases and J by 8 bases, and 17 bases separated the two germline ends. The CDR3 nucleotides read TGTGCCAGCACCACCATCGGATGGGAAGGCTACACCTTC. Protein product: CASTTIGWEGYTF.

V is TRBV2 and J is TRBJ1-2; perhaps TRBD1 as D (5 bases). Trimming removed 7 bases from V and 0 bases from J, with 12 bases in between. The germline CDR1 and CDR2 sequences are SNHLY and FYNNEI. CDR3 length equals 14 residues. The CDR3 region has the DNA TGTGCCAGCATAATGGGGCGCACTAACTATGGCTACACCTTC. Protein: CASIMGRTNYGYTF.

In its sample, this clonotype was seen many times. V is TRBV7-2 and J is TRBJ2-5, with D tentatively TRBD2 (5 bases). Deletions cut 1 base from V and 5 bases from J, with 17 bases between. The CDR3 extends over 16 amino acids. Germline CDR1 is SGHTA and CDR2 is FQGNSA. DNA of the CDR3: TGTGCCAGCAGCTTAGGACGGCCCGGGGAATGGGAGACCCAGTACTTC. Amino acids: CASSLGRPGEWETQYF. The full variable domain, its missing parts supplied by reference TRBV7-2 and TRBJ2-5, is GAGVSQSPSNKVTEKGKDVELRCDPISGHTALYWYRQSLGQGLEFLIYFQGNSAPDKSGLPSDRFSAERTGGSVSTLTIQRTQQEDSAVYLCASSLGRPGEWETQYFGPGTRLLVL.

With regard to this clonotype: This may arise from a read error, as a much more abundant clone is one base away. The J gene is TRBJ1-5, the V gene TRBV28; D is unclear. The CDR3 consists of 12 residues. CDR1 is MDHEN and CDR2 is SYDVKM in the germline V gene. Trimming pared 6 bases from V and 5 bases from J, leaving 8 bases between. The CDR3 sequence is CASSEEYQPQHF. The CDR3 DNA follows: TGTGCCAGCAGCGAGGAGTATCAGCCCCAGCATTTT. The complete variable domain, with remaining parts taken from reference TRBV28 and TRBJ1-5, reads DVKVTQSSRYLVKRTGEKVFLECVQDMDHENMFWYRQDPGLGLRLIYFSYDVKMKEKGDIPEGYSVSREKKERFSLILESASTNQTSMYLCASSEEYQPQHFGDGTRLSIL.

Of note for this clonotype: A clone one base away is much larger, so this may be a read error. The chain links TRBV2 to TRBJ2-3; D is perhaps TRBD2 (6 bases). Germline assignment: CDR1 SNHLY and CDR2 FYNNEI. V was pared by 4 bases and J by 2 bases, with 7 bases between. The CDR3 sequence is 13 residues long. The chain's CDR3 is CASSGLDTDTQYF. The CDR3 DNA reads TGTGCCAGCAGTGGACTAGACACAGATACGCAGTATTTT.

This chain links TRBV20-1 with TRBJ2-4, with D perhaps matching TRBD2 (5 bases). The ends were cut back, 3 bases at V and 3 bases at J, with 12 bases in the middle. Germline V gene data show CDR1 as DFQATT and CDR2 as SNEGSKA (reference sequence). The CDR3 covers 14 residues. The CDR3 reads CSASPRGGKNIQYF. The CDR3 region has the DNA TGCAGTGCTAGCCCTCGGGGTGGCAAAAACATTCAGTACTTC.

The chain links TRBV11-2 to TRBJ2-7, with 14 bases matching TRBD2. Per the germline V gene, CDR1 is SGHAT and CDR2 is FQNNGV. After removal of 4 bases from V and 3 bases from J, the junction contained 11 bases not matched to a gene. The CDR3 sequence is 18 residues long. The CDR3 region has the DNA TGTGCCAGCAGCTCGACTAGCGGGAGGGTAACAGAATACTACGAGCAGTACTTC. Amino acids: CASSSTSGRVTEYYEQYF.

This chain joins TRBV20-1 and TRBJ2-7, with D hard to call. Germline V CDR1 and CDR2: DFQATT, SNEGSKA (reference sequence). CDR3 size: 15 residues. The V end lost 0 bases, the J end lost 3 bases, and 15 bases lay between the germline ends. DNA for the CDR3: TGCAGTGCTAGAGATGGGATTAACCCAAGCTACGAGCAGTACTTC. Protein product: CSARDGINPSYEQYF.